The T cell receptor beta chain described here comes from a study of beta chain features in type 1 diabetes (dated by TCRdb to 2016 to 2018). The study in broad terms: Mean age, gender distribution, total cell number and subset yield were not different between patients and healthy donors. Across all samples, about 110 million sorted cells were examined, and cell number per subset correlated strongly with RNA yield. In the study, TCRB repertoires of sorted circulating CD4+ T cell subsets from recently diagnosed type 1 diabetes patients were compared with those of matched healthy donors. Regulatory and stem cell-like memory subsets were obtained from only 8 patients and about eight healthy donors, while naive and central memory subsets were obtained from all 28 donors. Results and caveats for the whole study, not just this receptor: Because small numbers of individuals were included in the HLA sub-analyses, any influence of HLA type on TCRB rearrangement was left unresolved. PCR may preferentially amplify shorter templates, but because patient and control samples were amplified and corrected together, any resulting skew would affect both groups equally. In all four CD4+ subsets, TCRB CDR3 length was moderately but significantly shorter in type 1 diabetes patients. Patients with type 1 diabetes made fewer insertions and deleted more nucleotides at VDJ recombination sites, implying thymic rearrangement abnormalities. Naive, central memory and regulatory TCRB repertoires appeared more similar among patients than among healthy donors. Because cDNA was sequenced instead of genomic DNA, highly expressing activated cells could be over-represented, though the groups showed no difference in activation or CD3 levels.

Regarding this clone: The antigen it binds to is not known. Per-nucleotide qualities are absent, and no much larger clonotype sits a single base away.

All of the isolated RNA was reverse transcribed with the High Capacity cDNA Reverse Transcription Kit, so expressed TCRB transcripts were sequenced. Deep immunoSEQ sequencing was applied to naive, central memory and regulatory T cell samples, giving an average of roughly 3.5 million total reads per sample. After sorted cells were lysed in RLT buffer, RNA was extracted with DNase-treated RNeasy Micro or Mini kits, with the choice depending on cell number. Each cell subset was processed on its own to prevent cross-contamination, while patient and healthy donor samples were processed together. Using the immunoSEQ multiplex PCR, TCRB sequences were amplified from cDNA into 87-bp fragments spanning the CDR3 region. The amplicons were sequenced using the Illumina HiSeq platform. The study's own analysis went as follows. PCR bias was corrected computationally using synthetic template baselines, and reads within Hamming distance 2 were collapsed, with unmergeable singletons discarded. Reads were aligned against IMGT so that V, D and J genes, CDR3 length and insertions or deletions at six rearrangement sites could be assigned. Within each subset, clonotype counts were normalized to sorted cell number, after which true diversity and Gini coefficients were computed with the tcR R package. The overlap coefficient, calculated on TCRB nucleotide sequences, was used to measure repertoire sharing. The table comes from immuneACCESS by way of TCRdb, which keeps in-frame sequences with V and J called. Part of the clones is missing from these tables; in studies checked, under half for an unresolved V gene and the rest for unknown reasons. The V and J calls and the clone size are those of that table, but D and trimming were determined from the DNA. Within this sample are under 300,000 clones, with under 8.5% of them counted one time only. The biggest ten clones account for 1% of the sample.

Each donor gave one peripheral blood draw, roughly 120 mL on average, collected into heparinised tubes. Naive, central memory, regulatory and stem cell-like memory CD4+ T cells were sorted on a BD FACSAria II using a panel including CD45RO, CCR7, CD25, CD127, CD95 and CD27. Every sorted population had a purity above 95%. PBMCs were isolated right away by Lymphoprep density gradient centrifugation and were stained directly, without culture. So that batch effects would be minimized, each experiment stained and sorted samples in pairs, pairing one healthy donor with one patient. V gives up 4 bases and J gives up 0 bases, and the segment between their germline ends measures 18 bases. According to the germline V gene, CDR1 reads LGHNA and CDR2 reads YNFKEQ. Counted from cysteine to phenylalanine, this CDR3 has 17 amino acids. Only the CDR3 region is kept as DNA, spanning 51 bases read in frame from base 1.

The receptor's source is a woman aged 18 to 35 in good health. The chain is made from TRBV4-2 and TRBJ1-2; TRBD1 is a possible D gene, resting on 6 matching bases. Specimen: central memory CD4+ T cells from blood. The sequenced DNA is TGTGCCAGCAGCCGGCGGGGGGCACGAGTGTCTAACTATGGCTACACCTTC. Translation gives CASSRRGARVSNYGYTF.